This paragraph covers one TCR beta chain sequence. The antigen remains unidentified. Clones were read by immunoSEQ multiplex PCR, and TCRdb kept only the in-frame ones, dropping some. The sample comprises tens of thousands of clones, 65% to 75% of which are singletons, and roughly 5.4% rests with the top ten. Having been cultured for about ten days, the cells underwent CD4+ T cell isolation. This individual contracted SARS-CoV-2 between March and December 2020, as verified by PCR. Participants completed two doses of the BNT162b2 or mRNA-1273 vaccine. On both days 3 and 7, half of the culture medium was replaced with IL-2 medium. This entry is derived from a study of vaccination effects on CD4 cells after COVID-19. Overall study results and limits: Clonal contraction was marked in infection- and vaccine-induced clones late after vaccination.

The CDR3 extends over 13 amino acids. V shed 2 bases and J shed 2 bases, with 6 bases lying between them. The material sequenced was CD4+ T cells from PBMCs cultured without peptide, taken after COVID-19 vaccination. The V call is TRBV12-3 or TRBV12-4, the J call TRBJ2-5; tentative D call: TRBD1 (5 bases). The receptor was derived from a human donor who had a prior SARS-CoV-2 infection. CDR3 nucleotide sequence: TGTGCCAGCAGTTTAAACAGGCAAGAGACCCAGTACTTC. Protein product: CASSLNRQETQYF.